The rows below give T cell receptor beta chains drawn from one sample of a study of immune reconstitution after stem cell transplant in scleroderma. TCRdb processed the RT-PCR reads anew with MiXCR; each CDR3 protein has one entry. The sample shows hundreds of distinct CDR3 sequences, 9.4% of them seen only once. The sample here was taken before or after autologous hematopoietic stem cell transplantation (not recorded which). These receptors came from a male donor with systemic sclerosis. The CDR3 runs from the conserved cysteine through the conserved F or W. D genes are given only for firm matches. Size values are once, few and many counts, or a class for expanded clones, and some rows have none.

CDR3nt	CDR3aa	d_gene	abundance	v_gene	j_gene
TGTGCCAGCAGTGAAGAACCGGGGGCCTACAATGAGCAGTTCTTC	CASSEEPGAYNEQFF	NA	few	TRBV6-1	TRBJ2-1
TGTGCCAGCAGCTTTTTTCGCGACAGGAACACTGAAGCTTTCTTT	CASSFFRDRNTEAFF	NA	large	TRBV7-9	TRBJ1-1
TGCGCCAGCAGCTTGGACGGGACAGGAAAGTACGAGCAGTACTTC	CASSLDGTGKYEQYF	TRBD1	medium-sized	TRBV5-1	TRBJ2-7
TGTGCCAGCAGTGAACTTAGCACAGATACGCAGTATTTT	CASSELSTDTQYF	NA	large	TRBV25-1	TRBJ2-3
TGCGCCAGCAGCTTCGGAGGGGAAGAGACCCAGTACTTC	CASSFGGEETQYF	NA	NA	TRBV5-1	TRBJ2-5
TGCGCCAGCAGCTCCTCGCGAGGGCCCGCCTCCTACAATGAGCAGTTCTTC	CASSSSRGPASYNEQFF	NA	large	TRBV5-1	TRBJ2-1
TGCAGTGCTGACAGGGGCAACACTGAAGCTTTCTTT	CSADRGNTEAFF	TRBD1	medium-sized	TRBV20-1	TRBJ1-1
TGTGCCAGCAGTTTCCTGACAGGGAGAGGGATCAATGAGCAGTTCTTC	CASSFLTGRGINEQFF	TRBD1	medium-sized	TRBV12-3/TRBV12-4	TRBJ2-1
TGTGCCAGCAGCCGGCCAGGGGGGGGCCCACAAGAGACCCAGTACTTC	CASSRPGGGPQETQYF	NA	NA	TRBV7-2	TRBJ2-5